This T cell receptor beta chain was documented in a study of sequential checkpoint blockade in melanoma. The treatment here: randomized to nivolumab then ipilimumab (arm A) or the reverse (arm B). Patients had received no earlier DNA-damaging chemotherapy. Profiled with immunoSEQ multiplex PCR; TCRdb holds only in-frame clones, not every one. The table has several thousand clones, 70% to 85% seen once. The V gene's germline CDR1 is MGHRA and CDR2 YSYEKL. This CDR3 has 15 amino acids. V was clipped by 0 bases and J by 2 bases, with 11 bases between them. J is TRBJ2-7 and V is TRBV4-1; a possible D gene is TRBD1 (6 bases). The sequence came from a human donor with melanoma. The input for sequencing was CD8+ T cells sorted from blood (inferred from file names), taken from a patient given nivolumab and ipilimumab in sequence. Here the CDR3 reads CASSQDRGATYEQYF. The CDR3 coding sequence is TGCGCCAGCAGCCAAGACAGGGGAGCCACCTACGAGCAGTACTTC.